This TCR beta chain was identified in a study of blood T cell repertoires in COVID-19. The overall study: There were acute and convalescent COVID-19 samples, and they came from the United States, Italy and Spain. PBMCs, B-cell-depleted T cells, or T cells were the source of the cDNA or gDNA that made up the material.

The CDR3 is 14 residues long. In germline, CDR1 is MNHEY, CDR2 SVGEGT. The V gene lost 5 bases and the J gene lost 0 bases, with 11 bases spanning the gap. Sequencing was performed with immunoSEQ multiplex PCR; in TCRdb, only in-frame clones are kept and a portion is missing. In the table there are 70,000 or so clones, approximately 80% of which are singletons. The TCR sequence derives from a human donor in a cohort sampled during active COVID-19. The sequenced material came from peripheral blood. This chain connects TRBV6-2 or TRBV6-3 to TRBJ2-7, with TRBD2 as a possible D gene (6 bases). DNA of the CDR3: TGTGCCAGCAGTACCTGGGGGGTCTCCTACGAGCAGTACTTC. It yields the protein CASSTWGVSYEQYF.